The 29 T cell receptor beta chains reported below all come from one sample, sequenced in a study of T cells in women clearing cervical HPV infection. Clones were sequenced by immunoSEQ multiplex PCR, and TCRdb holds only the in-frame ones, with some missing. The listing records more than 25,000 clones. The sequencing sample was made of blood buffy coat. The source is a woman between 18 and 70 years old with a cervical HPV16 infection that either progressed to CIN3+ or cleared (not recorded which).

For this clone: Sequencing ends 3 residues short of the CDR3 end; the germline J gene provides the rest. The chain has TRBV7-2 and TRBJ1-2; perhaps TRBD1 as D (5 bases). Trimming removed 5 bases at V and 4 bases at J, with 14 bases between. Per the germline V gene, CDR1 is SGHTA and CDR2 is FQGNSA. There are 14 residues in the CDR3. The sequenced CDR3 bases are TGTGCCAGCAGCACCTCGGGGGGACCCTATGGC. Its translation is CASSTSGGPYG. The whole CDR3 is CASSTSGGPYGYTF.

Worth noting for this clone: The sequence runs out 3 residues before the end of the CDR3; the remainder is reconstructed from the germline J gene. The chain joins TRBV30 to TRBJ2-4; D possibly corresponds to TRBD1 (6 bases). Deletions cut 3 bases from V and 5 bases from J, with 8 bases between. The CDR3 spans 12 residues. CDR1 and CDR2 (germline): GTSNPN, SVGIG (reference sequence). Here the CDR3 reads CAWSQGQNIQYF. CDR3 DNA (partial): TGTGCCTGGAGCCAGGGGCAAAACATT.

Details on this clone: The missing CDR3 end, 3 residues past where the read stops, is filled in from the germline J gene. The chain has TRBV20-1 and TRBJ2-1; D not resolved. The CDR3 loop spans 12 amino acids. Trimming left V 3 bases short and J 9 bases short, with 12 bases between. Germline values: CDR1 DFQATT, CDR2 SNEGSKA (reference sequence). The CDR3 bases that were read are TGCAGTGCTAGTGTTCTCCGGTCTGAG. It encodes CSASVLRSE. The entire CDR3 protein is CSASVLRSEQFF.

For this clone: Coverage ceases 3 residues before the CDR3 finishes, and the germline J gene fills in the end. The chain combines TRBV9 with TRBJ2-5; 8 bases are a match to TRBD1. The CDR3 sequence is 14 residues long. J was trimmed by 3 bases and V by 3 bases; bases with no gene match: 4. Germline lookup yields CDR1 SGDLS and CDR2 YYNGEE. Partial CDR3 DNA: TGTGCCAGCAGCGCGACAGGGGTAGAAGAGACC. Encoded protein: CASSATGVEET. The full CDR3 is CASSATGVEETQYF.

Concerning this clone itself: The CDR3 extends 3 residues past the end of the read, so its final part is completed from the germline J gene. V is TRBV7-2 and J is TRBJ2-7; no clear D gene. V lost 5 bases to trimming and J lost 4 bases, with 9 bases between them. Germline V CDR1 and CDR2: SGHTA, FQGNSA. The CDR3 runs to 12 residues. CDR3 loop: CASSPSRYEQYF. The covered CDR3 bases are TGTGCCAGCAGCCCCTCGCGTTACGAG.

A word on this clone: The read stops 3 residues short of the end of the CDR3; the missing end is completed from the germline J gene. J is TRBJ2-1 and V is TRBV9; 7 bases line up with TRBD1. V trimming: 0 bases; J trimming: 1 base; junction bases outside the gene matches: 1. Germline lookup yields CDR1 SGDLS and CDR2 YYNGEE. The CDR3 sequence is 15 residues long. CDR3 residues: CASSVAGQSYNEQFF. The DNA read from the CDR3 is TGTGCCAGCAGCGTAGCGGGACAGTCCTACAATGAG.

Of note for this clone: Read coverage stops 3 residues before the CDR3 terminus; the germline J gene supplies the remainder. The chain recombines TRBV19 with TRBJ2-7; D is possibly TRBD1 (6 bases). This CDR3 has 14 residues. Trimming left V 1 base short and J 3 bases short, with 10 bases between. Germline CDR1 and CDR2: LNHDA and SQIVND (reference sequence). The CDR3 loop reads CASSIAGAFYEQYF. The part of the CDR3 DNA that was read is TGTGCCAGTAGTATAGCAGGGGCCTTCTACGAG.

On this clone: The DNA ends 3 residues before the CDR3 does, and the rest of the CDR3 is filled in from the germline J gene. The genes are TRBV19 and TRBJ1-1; D uncertain. The CDR3 covers 16 residues. V lost 3 bases to trimming and J lost 1 base, with 15 bases between them. Germline CDR1 is LNHDA and CDR2 is SQIVND (reference sequence). The sequenced part of the CDR3 DNA is TGTGCCAGTAGTATCGGTCCGAGGGCCGAGAACACTGAA. Translated, it gives CASSIGPRAENTE. The full-length CDR3 reads as CASSIGPRAENTEAFF.

As to this clone: The read stops 3 residues short of the end of the CDR3; the missing end is completed from the germline J gene. J is TRBJ2-7 and V is TRBV7-2, with D perhaps TRBD2 (6 bases). Germline assignment: CDR1 SGHTA and CDR2 FQGNSA. V lost 6 bases and J 6 bases, leaving 18 bases between the germline ends. This CDR3 contains 14 residues. The CDR3 protein is CASRPGSGLGEQYF. Partial CDR3 DNA: TGTGCCAGCAGGCCCGGGAGCGGTTTGGGCGAG.

This CDR3 reads CASSLGQGGGYTF. CDR3 bases read: TGTGCCAGCAGCTTGGGACAAGGTGGTGGC. V is TRBV5-4 and J is TRBJ1-2; D is unresolved. The read ends 3 residues early relative to the CDR3; the germline J gene fills the gap. Germline CDR1 reads SGHNT; CDR2 reads YYREEE (reference sequence). With 0 bases removed from V and 7 bases from J, the gap between germline ends came to 10 bases. This CDR3 spans 13 amino acids.

CDR3: CASSYPSTDTYTF. The sequenced part of the CDR3 DNA is TGTGCCAGCAGTTACCCTAGCACAGATACC. V and J are TRBV6-2 or TRBV6-3 and TRBJ1-2; D is undetermined. The read terminates 3 residues before the CDR3 end, so the remaining end is supplied by the germline J gene. The CDR3 has 13 residues. Germline CDR1 reads MNHEY; CDR2 reads SVGEGT.

About this clone itself: The read terminates 3 residues before the CDR3 end, so the remaining end is supplied by the germline J gene. This sequence joins TRBV7-3 and TRBJ2-2, with 14 nucleotides matching TRBD2. Germline CDR1 and CDR2: SGHTA and FQGTGA. Trimming took 0 bases from V and 6 from J; bases not matched to a gene: 6. This CDR3 is built from 18 residues. The CDR3 DNA, read in part, is TGTGCCAGCAGCTTAACGACTAGCGGGGGGGCCGATCCCGGGGAG. This encodes CASSLTTSGGADPGE. The full CDR3 is CASSLTTSGGADPGELFF.

As to this clone: The CDR3 end falls 3 residues outside the read, so it is completed with the germline J gene. V is TRBV13 and J is TRBJ1-4; 8 positions match TRBD1. J gave up 8 bases and V 0 bases, and 5 bases lay outside the gene matches. CDR1 and CDR2 (germline): PRHDT, FYEKMQ (reference sequence). This CDR3 has 15 residues. CDR3 bases read: TGTGCCAGCAGCTTAGGGACAGGGGTGGACGAAAAA. Translation: CASSLGTGVDEK. The complete CDR3 protein is CASSLGTGVDEKLFF.

As concerns this clone: The CDR3 goes on 3 residues after the read ends, and that part is filled in from the germline J gene. This rearrangement joins TRBV6-1 to TRBJ1-1; D is perhaps TRBD1 (6 bases). Germline CDR1 and CDR2: MNHNS and SASEGT. The CDR3 is 15 residues long. The CDR3 sequence: CASSGYNREGYGAFF. The CDR3 DNA, read in part, is TGTGCCAGCAGTGGATACAACAGGGAGGGCTATGGA.

To note about this clone: The read comes to an end 3 residues before the CDR3 does, leaving the germline J gene to fill in the end. The V and J genes are TRBV7-2 and TRBJ1-4, with D unresolved. The V end lost 0 bases, the J end lost 8 bases, and 7 bases lay between the germline ends. This CDR3 contains 13 residues. Germline CDR1 reads SGHTA; CDR2 reads FQGNSA. This chain's CDR3 is CASSLASREKLFF. Partial CDR3 DNA: TGTGCCAGCAGCTTAGCGTCACGGGAAAAA.

In the case of this clone: The read falls 3 residues short of the CDR3 end, and the missing part is taken from the germline J gene. This chain connects TRBV5-1 to TRBJ2-7; possible D gene TRBD1, 6 bases. This CDR3 has 17 amino acids. The germline V gene has CDR1 SGHRS and CDR2 YFSETQ. V was clipped by 1 base and J by 0 bases, with 17 bases between them. The DNA read from the CDR3 is TGCGCCAGCAGCTTGTGGGCCTCGACAGGCTACTCCTACGAG. Translating it yields CASSLWASTGYSYE. The complete CDR3 protein is CASSLWASTGYSYEQYF.

Regarding this clone: The missing CDR3 end, 3 residues past where the read stops, is filled in from the germline J gene. The V gene is TRBV9, the J gene TRBJ2-7; TRBD2 aligns across 8 bases. In germline, CDR1 is SGDLS, CDR2 YYNGEE. V lost 4 bases, J lost 2 bases, and 8 bases stayed unmatched. The CDR3 extends over 15 amino acids. The CDR3 spells CASSPGSGGAYEQYF. CDR3 DNA (partial): TGTGCCAGCAGCCCAGGGAGCGGGGGAGCCTACGAG.

As to this clone: The read gets to within 3 residues of the CDR3 end, and the germline J gene fills in the rest. The chain employs TRBV11-2 and TRBJ1-6; D remains ambiguous. Between the trimmed V and J ends, which lost 2 bases and 7 bases, there was a span of 6 bases. The germline V gene encodes CDR1 SGHAT and CDR2 FQNNGV. This CDR3 has 13 residues. The CDR3 sequence: CASSLTDNSPLHF. The sequenced CDR3 bases are TGTGCCAGCAGCTTAACAGACAATTCACCC.

As regards this clone: Sequencing ends 3 residues short of the CDR3 end; the germline J gene provides the rest. The V and J genes are TRBV12-3 or TRBV12-4 and TRBJ1-2, with D perhaps TRBD1 (5 bases). V gave up 6 bases and J gave up 7 bases, with 18 bases separating them. The CDR3 has 14 amino acids. The part of the CDR3 DNA that was read is TGTGCCAGCAGCCACGGGGGGGTTACAACTGGC. This sequence encodes CASSHGGVTTG. The CDR3 in full is CASSHGGVTTGYTF.

On this clone itself: Sequencing ends 3 residues short of the CDR3 end; the germline J gene provides the rest. This rearrangement joins TRBV5-1 to TRBJ2-7, with 16 bases identical to TRBD2. The CDR3 spans 18 residues. Germline V gene sequence: CDR1 SGHRS, CDR2 YFSETQ. The junction had 6 bases not matched to a gene; V was cut back by 3 bases and J by 0 bases. Incomplete CDR3 DNA: TGCGCCAGCAGCTCGGGACTAGCGGGGGGGCCGAGCTCCTACGAG. It codes for CASSSGLAGGPSSYE. The CDR3 in full is CASSSGLAGGPSSYEQYF.

Comments on this clone: The CDR3 end is not reached by the read, which stops 3 residues before it; the germline J gene fills it in. The chain combines TRBV6-2 or TRBV6-3 with TRBJ1-6, with 7 bases lining up with TRBD1. This CDR3 is 14 amino acids long. The V gene's germline CDR1 is MNHEY and CDR2 SVGEGT. The CDR3 DNA, read in part, is TGTGCCAGCACTTTCGACAGGGAATTGAAGTCC. Amino acid sequence: CASTFDRELKS. The entire CDR3 is CASTFDRELKSLHF.

Concerning this clone itself: The missing CDR3 end, 3 residues past where the read stops, is filled in from the germline J gene. The rearrangement joins TRBV20-1 to TRBJ2-1; TRBD2 agrees at 14 bases. Germline loops: CDR1 DFQATT, CDR2 SNEGSKA (reference sequence). The CDR3 loop spans 16 amino acids. The J segment lost 8 bases and the V segment lost 3 bases, leaving 9 bases of the junction unmatched. The CDR3 spells CSASLGLAGVRDEQFF. The CDR3 DNA, read in part, is TGCAGTGCTAGTTTGGGACTAGCGGGGGTCCGGGATGAG.

Of note for this clone: The sequence runs out 3 residues before the end of the CDR3; the remainder is reconstructed from the germline J gene. The J gene is TRBJ1-5, the V gene TRBV6-1, with D unresolved. Per the germline V gene, CDR1 is MNHNS and CDR2 is SASEGT. The V end lost 3 bases, the J end lost 0 bases, and 12 bases lay between the germline ends. The CDR3 is 16 amino acids. The part of the CDR3 DNA that was read is TGTGCCAGCAGTGAGTTCGGGGTCTATAGCAATCAGCCC. This encodes CASSEFGVYSNQP. The full CDR3 protein reads CASSEFGVYSNQPQHF.

As to this clone: The read finishes 3 residues shy of the CDR3 end, and the germline J gene is used to complete it. The chain recombines TRBV7-2 with TRBJ2-7; a possible D gene is TRBD2 (5 bases). The germline V and J ends were trimmed by 5 bases and 4 bases, with 9 bases remaining between them. CDR3 length: 12 amino acids. Germline CDR1 is SGHTA and CDR2 is FQGNSA. Incomplete CDR3 DNA: TGTACCAGCAGCCCACAGCGGTACGAG. Residues: CTSSPQRYE. The whole CDR3 reads CTSSPQRYEQYF.

As for this clone: The CDR3 is cut off 3 residues early in the read; its end comes from the germline J gene. This sequence joins TRBV19 and TRBJ1-1, with 7 bases identical to TRBD1. Looked up from germline, CDR1 is LNHDA and CDR2 is SQIVND (reference sequence). Unmatched junction bases numbered 7, after V lost 6 bases and J lost 3 bases. The CDR3 totals 14 residues. The sequenced CDR3 bases are TGTGCCAGTAGCACCCCGGGACAGCACACTGAA. Its translation is CASSTPGQHTE. The whole CDR3 protein reads CASSTPGQHTEAFF.

About this clone: Sequencing ends 3 residues short of the CDR3 end; the germline J gene provides the rest. The rearrangement links TRBV19 to TRBJ1-1, with D perhaps TRBD1 (5 bases). Between the trimmed V and J ends, which lost 6 bases and 6 bases, there was a span of 17 bases. Germline V CDR1 and CDR2: LNHDA, SQIVND (reference sequence). This CDR3 contains 14 residues. The sequenced part of the CDR3 DNA is TGTGCCAGTAGCCCAGGGCGTATTCGGGCTGAA. This sequence encodes CASSPGRIRAE. In full, the CDR3 is CASSPGRIRAEAFF.

Judged by frequency, this clone is medium-sized. The CDR3 extends 3 residues past the end of the read, so its final part is completed from the germline J gene. V is TRBV18 and J is TRBJ2-3; 7 bases match TRBD1. The CDR3 totals 14 residues. V shed 7 bases and J 2 bases; nucleotides not matched to a gene: 6. CDR1 is KGHSH and CDR2 is LQKENI in the germline V gene. The CDR3 protein is CASLPTGITDTQYF. The DNA read from the CDR3 is TGTGCCAGCTTACCGACAGGGATCACAGATACG. Filled out from reference TRBV18 and TRBJ2-3, the complete variable domain reads NAGVMQNPRHLVRRRGQEARLRCSPMKGHSHVYWYRQLPEEGLKFMVYLQKENIIDESGMPKERFSAEFPKEGPSILRIQQVVRGDSAAYFCASLPTGITDTQYFGPGTRLTVL.

As to this clone: The read halts 3 residues ahead of the CDR3 end, with the missing end drawn from the germline J gene. V usage is TRBV5-4 and J usage is TRBJ1-2; D is uncertain. Trimming left V 4 bases short and J 3 bases short, with 13 bases between. The CDR3 loop spans 14 amino acids. Germline CDR1 reads SGHNT; CDR2 reads YYREEE (reference sequence). This CDR3 reads CASSPGEGDYGYTF. CDR3 DNA (partial): TGTGCCAGCAGCCCTGGCGAGGGCGACTATGGC.

Concerning this clone itself: The missing CDR3 end, 3 residues past where the read stops, is filled in from the germline J gene. This sequence joins TRBV2 and TRBJ2-3; D perhaps matches TRBD1 (5 bases). Trimming took 6 bases from V and 0 from J, leaving 13 bases between them. Germline CDR1 and CDR2: SNHLY and FYNNEI. This CDR3 is built from 15 residues. The part of the CDR3 DNA that was read is TGTGCCAGCAGCCCCCAGGGCGTCAGCACAGATACG. Its translation is CASSPQGVSTDT. The full-length CDR3 reads as CASSPQGVSTDTQYF. The complete variable domain, with remaining parts taken from reference TRBV2 and TRBJ2-3, reads EPEVTQTPSHQVTQMGQEVILRCVPISNHLYFYWYRQILGQKVEFLVSFYNNEISEKSEIFDDQFSVERPDGSNFTLKIRSTKLEDSAMYFCASSPQGVSTDTQYFGPGTRLTVL.